Listed here are 4 T cell receptor beta chains from one sample, sequenced in a study of blood T cell repertoires in COVID-19. Libraries were prepared by immunoSEQ multiplex PCR; TCRdb keeps only in-frame clonotypes and omits some of them. The data contain more than 90,000 clones, approximately 80% of them seen just once; the ten biggest clones take up 24%. Material for sequencing was peripheral blood. Source of these receptors: a human donor in a cohort sampled during active COVID-19.

J is TRBJ2-3 and V is TRBV9, with 10 bases aligning to TRBD2. Trimming took 3 bases from V and 4 from J; bases not matched to a gene: 8. The CDR3 is 16 residues long. CDR1 is SGDLS and CDR2 is YYNGEE in the germline V gene. CDR3 DNA: TGTGCCAGCAGCGCCTACTCTAGCGGGGGTTCAGATACGCAGTATTTT. This gives the protein CASSAYSSGGSDTQYF.

The chain employs TRBV18 and TRBJ1-6; TRBD1 might be the D (5 bases). Germline assignment: CDR1 KGHSH and CDR2 LQKENI. V was shortened by 5 bases and J by 10 bases, with 12 bases between the two germline ends. The CDR3 has 13 amino acids. CDR3 nucleotides: TGTGCCAGCTCAGACAGTAGAACCTCACCCCTCCACTTT. Translating gives CASSDSRTSPLHF.

This clone was observed a handful of times. The J gene is TRBJ1-1, the V gene TRBV6-5; the D gene is possibly TRBD1 (6 bases). Germline loops: CDR1 MNHEY, CDR2 SVGAGI. Trimming took 2 bases from V and 4 from J, leaving 14 bases between them. The CDR3 length is 15 residues. The CDR3 nucleotides read TGTGCCAGCAGTTACCCGGGGGGCCTAGGCACTGAAGCTTTCTTT. Amino acid sequence: CASSYPGGLGTEAFF.

V gene TRBV18 combines with J gene TRBJ2-7, with D possibly matching TRBD2 (5 bases). Germline V CDR1 and CDR2: KGHSH, LQKENI. V was shortened by 4 bases and J by 5 bases, with 9 bases between the two germline ends. CDR3 size: 12 residues. In DNA form, the CDR3 reads TGTGCCAGCTCACGAGGGTCCCACGAGCAGTACTTC. It specifies CASSRGSHEQYF. The whole variable domain, filled in from reference TRBV18 and TRBJ2-7, reads NAGVMQNPRHLVRRRGQEARLRCSPMKGHSHVYWYRQLPEEGLKFMVYLQKENIIDESGMPKERFSAEFPKEGPSILRIQQVVRGDSAAYFCASSRGSHEQYFGPGTRLTVT.